A selection of T cell receptor beta chains follows, all from one sample in a study of memory CD4+ T cells and cytomegalovirus serostatus. The data were produced by immunoSEQ multiplex PCR, yet TCRdb's version contains in-frame clones alone and is incomplete. The profile covers about 73,000 clones, with around four fifths appearing a single time and around 2.6% taken by the ten largest. Sequenced input: memory CD4+ T cells from blood. Receptors were obtained from an adult in good health and CMV-seropositive. CDR3s include the opening cysteine and the closing phenylalanine or tryptophan. A D gene is named only where the DNA matches it firmly. Some rows mark clone size as missing; the rest say once, few, many or name a class of expanded clone.

TRBV5-1,NA,TRBJ1-3,NA,CASSFIPAPLSSGNTIYF,TGCGCCAGCAGCTTCATACCAGCACCGCTAAGCTCTGGAAACACCATATATTTT
TRBV6-5,NA,TRBJ2-2,NA,CASRWANTGELFF,TGTGCCAGCAGGTGGGCGAACACCGGGGAGCTGTTTTTT
TRBV11-2,NA,TRBJ1-5,TRBD1,CASSIDRGDQPQHF,TGTGCCAGCAGCATCGACAGGGGCGATCAGCCCCAGCATTTT
TRBV15,NA,TRBJ1-4,TRBD1,CATSRRDAGGVKLFF,TGTGCCACCAGCAGGCGGGATGCAGGGGGCGTAAAACTGTTTTTT
TRBV28,NA,TRBJ2-3,TRBD2,CASSPGGGGDTQYF,TGTGCCAGCAGTCCCGGGGGGGGAGGAGATACGCAGTATTTT
TRBV5-1,few,TRBJ1-2,NA,CASSLADLNYGYTF,TGCGCCAGCAGCTTGGCTGACCTTAACTATGGCTACACCTTC
TRBV11-3,NA,TRBJ2-1,NA,CASKGGDEQFF,TGTGCCAGCAAAGGGGGGGATGAGCAGTTCTTC
TRBV10-3,NA,TRBJ1-4,NA,CAISEGQREKLFF,TGTGCCATCAGTGAGGGGCAGAGGGAAAAACTGTTTTTT
TRBV18,few,TRBJ1-1,NA,CASSPGLSTEAFF,TGTGCCAGCTCACCGGGGTTGAGCACTGAAGCTTTCTTT
TRBV19,NA,TRBJ1-5,NA,CASSIDPRMSNQPQHF,TGTGCCAGTAGTATAGATCCGAGGATGTCTAATCAGCCCCAGCATTTT